Listed below are T cell receptor beta chains from one sample, sequenced in a study of Tregs in tolerant kidney transplant recipients. Clones were sequenced by immunoSEQ multiplex PCR, and TCRdb holds only the in-frame ones, with some missing. Found here are 62,000 or so clones, about 98% of them singletons; the top ten hold around 0.34%. The starting material was Tregs from blood, obtained before the transplant. These receptors came from a human donor who received a combined kidney and bone marrow transplant. CDR3s include the opening cysteine and the closing phenylalanine or tryptophan.

CDR3	V	J	length
CASSKAKGKGRNQPQHF	TRBV21-1	TRBJ1-5	17
CATTGQGRNTEAFF	TRBV5-1	TRBJ1-1	14
CASSPGGSARNTEAFF	TRBV5-1	TRBJ1-1	16
CASSTYSFGYTF	TRBV7-2	TRBJ1-2	12
CASSANTGELFF	TRBV25-1	TRBJ2-2	12
CAWRGQGNPLSGYTF	TRBV30	TRBJ1-2	15
CASSRPDRVYEQYF	TRBV14	TRBJ2-7	14
CASSKGIADTQYF	TRBV6-5	TRBJ2-3	13
CASSLSGLAGAHNEQFF	TRBV7-3	TRBJ2-1	17
CASSEGAGRQPQHF	TRBV2	TRBJ1-5	14
CASSQRTLAGSTDTQYF	TRBV4-2	TRBJ2-3	17
CASSYPGDNTGELFF	TRBV6-6	TRBJ2-2	15
CASSVSDSYNEQFF	TRBV9	TRBJ2-1	14
CANKWNTEAFF	TRBV2	TRBJ1-1	11
CASSQVLRGATDTQYF	TRBV4-2	TRBJ2-3	16
CASSLLAGDYNEQFF	TRBV19	TRBJ2-1	15
CASSERADPYEQYF	TRBV14	TRBJ2-7	14
CASSPGLAGYQETQYF	TRBV5-1	TRBJ2-5	16
CASRRTGVAYGYTF	TRBV2	TRBJ1-2	14
CASRTSGRYQETQYF	TRBV28	TRBJ2-5	15
CASSLIPVGSPLHF	TRBV27	TRBJ1-6	14
CASSSMGQGWNEQFF	TRBV19	TRBJ2-1	15
CASSFARTSGYEQYF	TRBV27	TRBJ2-7	15
CASSVSGMDTGELFF	TRBV2	TRBJ2-2	15
CATSPDRNYGYTF	TRBV15	TRBJ1-2	13
CASSPRGADTQYF	TRBV7-6	TRBJ2-3	13
CASSRTGLVRYGYTF	TRBV28	TRBJ1-2	15
CASSLFASGPVSYNEQFF	TRBV5-1	TRBJ2-1	18
CASSLQGTNEKLFF	TRBV5-6	TRBJ1-4	14
CASSNRVLNTEAFF	TRBV19	TRBJ1-1	14
CASSGYRGYTF	TRBV6-1	TRBJ1-2	11
CASRGSGTRQPIEQFF	TRBV6-6	TRBJ2-1	16
CASSLTAVAGGSTDTQYF	TRBV7-3	TRBJ2-3	18
CASSSVLRAGNTIYF	TRBV11-3	TRBJ1-3	15
CASSKGTYGYTF	TRBV19	TRBJ1-2	12
CASSQTSWEKLFF	TRBV16	TRBJ1-4	13
CASRLLVPSNTGELFF	TRBV5-1	TRBJ2-2	16
CATSRDRGGRSNTEAFF	TRBV15	TRBJ1-1	17
CASSPLTGELFF	TRBV19	TRBJ2-2	12
CASSLDRDSYGYTF	TRBV7-3	TRBJ1-2	14
CASSLAPGFPEAFF	TRBV5-6	TRBJ1-1	14
CASRNSGSDEQFF	TRBV11-3	TRBJ2-1	13
CASSISGANTGELFF	TRBV19	TRBJ2-2	15
CASSGNLAGAGGDTQYF	TRBV2	TRBJ2-3	17
CASSRQGTDNYGYTF	TRBV5-1	TRBJ1-2	15
CASRLAGVSEQFF	TRBV11-3	TRBJ2-1	13
CASSPGTGFADEQFF	TRBV11-3	TRBJ2-1	15
CASSLARLATGELFF	TRBV5-1	TRBJ2-2	15
CASSLGRGREKLFF	TRBV5-4	TRBJ1-4	14
CASSGLGGNYGYTF	TRBV6-4	TRBJ1-2	14
CASSDKGGDTQYF	TRBV2	TRBJ2-3	13
CAWKGQGLGGYTF	TRBV30	TRBJ1-2	13
CATSIFRETEAFF	TRBV15	TRBJ1-1	13
CASSWDREEAFF	TRBV5-5	TRBJ1-1	12
CASSPGGGTEETQYF	TRBV7-3	TRBJ2-5	15
CASSPGEGVFDERLFF	TRBV5-8	TRBJ1-4	16
CASSRGQFSTDTQYF	TRBV21-1	TRBJ2-3	15
CASSQTGTSFNEQFF	TRBV4-3	TRBJ2-1	15
CASSQGAYTGELFF	TRBV19	TRBJ2-2	14